These T cell receptor beta chains were read from a single sample in a study. Sequenced by immunoSEQ multiplex PCR; TCRdb stores in-frame clones only, minus some. In the table there are some 48,000 clones, about 92% of which are singletons. Sequencing was carried out using PBMCs. The receptors were gathered from a man aged 35-49 years with rheumatoid arthritis. The CDR3 runs from the conserved cysteine through the conserved F or W. A D gene is named only where the DNA matches it firmly. A row's size may be missing; if present it is once, few, many or a size class.

cdr3_aa	cdr3_nt	clone_size	cdr3_length	v_call	j_call	d_call
CASSKQSPGQGLLNSPLHF	TGTGCCAGCAGCAAACAGAGCCCGGGACAGGGGTTACTTAATTCACCCCTCCACTTT	-	19	TRBV2	TRBJ1-6	TRBD1
CASSLVGRGRYEQYF	TGCGCCAGCAGCTTGGTTGGCAGGGGAAGGTACGAGCAGTACTTC	-	15	TRBV5-1	TRBJ2-7	-
CASSLLAGDADTQYF	TGTGCCAGCAGTCTACTAGCGGGAGACGCAGATACGCAGTATTTT	-	15	TRBV6-4	TRBJ2-3	TRBD2
CASTLTGLSSPLHF	TGTGCCAGCACCCTGACAGGGTTGAGTTCACCCCTCCACTTT	-	14	TRBV28	TRBJ1-6	TRBD1
CASSTGDRDEQYF	TGTGCCAGTTCGACAGGGGATAGGGACGAGCAGTACTTC	-	13	TRBV19	TRBJ2-7	TRBD1
CASGLIANYGYTF	TGTGCTAGTGGTTTAATAGCCAACTATGGCTACACCTTC	once	13	TRBV12-5	TRBJ1-2	-
CASSYSTATSPLHF	TGTGCCAGCAGTTATTCCACAGCCACTTCACCCCTCCACTTT	-	14	TRBV28	TRBJ1-6	-
CASSRDRGNNEQFF	TGTGCCAGCAGCCGGGACAGGGGAAACAATGAGCAGTTCTTC	-	14	TRBV7-2	TRBJ2-1	TRBD1
CASSVGPNTEAFF	TGCGCCAGCAGTGTTGGACCGAACACTGAAGCTTTCTTT	-	13	TRBV5-1	TRBJ1-1	-
CASSLGQGADTQYF	TGTGCCAGCAGCTTAGGGCAGGGGGCAGATACGCAGTATTTT	-	14	TRBV7-9	TRBJ2-3	TRBD1
CASSDNGQGNTEAFF	TGTGCCAGCAGTGATAATGGACAGGGGAACACTGAAGCTTTCTTT	-	15	TRBV6-1	TRBJ1-1	TRBD1
CASTRPEVRTEAFF	TGTGCCAGCACCCGTCCGGAAGTACGCACTGAAGCTTTCTTT	-	14	TRBV5-6	TRBJ1-1	-
CASSYWGRTYEQYF	TGTGCCAGCAGTTATTGGGGCAGAACCTACGAGCAGTACTTC	once	14	TRBV6-5	TRBJ2-7	-
CASSIGGFEAFF	TGTGCCAGTAGTATAGGGGGTTTCGAAGCTTTCTTT	-	12	TRBV19	TRBJ1-1	-
CASSPDREYEQFF	TGTGCCAGCAGTCCGGACAGGGAATATGAGCAGTTCTTC	-	13	TRBV28	TRBJ2-1	TRBD1
CASVRQGARGYTF	TGTGCCAGCGTGCGACAGGGGGCGAGAGGCTACACCTTC	-	13	TRBV5-6	TRBJ1-2	TRBD1
CASSSANTGELFF	TGTGCCAGCAGCAGCGCGAACACCGGGGAGCTGTTTTTT	-	13	TRBV14	TRBJ2-2	-
CSVRAGTSFYEQYF	TGCAGCGTACGTGCCGGGACCAGCTTCTATGAGCAGTACTTC	-	14	TRBV29-1	TRBJ2-7	-
CASSPNRGDYGYTF	TGTGCCAGCAGCCCGAACCGGGGGGACTATGGCTACACCTTC	-	14	TRBV7-3	TRBJ1-2	-
CASSGDRANYNEQFF	TGTGCCAGCAGTGGAGACAGGGCCAACTACAATGAGCAGTTCTTC	-	15	TRBV9	TRBJ2-1	TRBD1
CASSFRQIVNEKLFF	TGTGCCAGCAGCTTCCGTCAAATTGTAAATGAAAAACTGTTTTTT	-	15	TRBV5-6	TRBJ1-4	-
CASSQGNGGRVETQYF	TGCGCCAGCAGCCAAGGGAACGGGGGGCGGGTTGAGACCCAGTACTTC	-	16	TRBV4-1	TRBJ2-5	-
CASSPLLAKNIQYF	TGTGCCAGCAGTCCCCTCCTAGCCAAAAACATTCAGTACTTC	-	14	TRBV28	TRBJ2-4	-
CASGPNQPQHF	TGTGCCAGCGGGCCCAATCAGCCCCAGCATTTT	once	11	TRBV27	TRBJ1-5	-
CASSPRGDYEQYF	TGTGCCAGCAGCCCCAGGGGGGACTACGAGCAGTACTTC	-	13	TRBV6-5	TRBJ2-7	-
CASSQGDGFEAFF	TGTGCCAGCAGCCAGGGTGATGGCTTTGAAGCTTTCTTT	-	13	TRBV3-1/TRBV3-2	TRBJ1-1	-
CATSRGSNTGELFF	TGTGCCACCAGCAGAGGGTCCAACACCGGGGAGCTGTTTTTT	-	14	TRBV15	TRBJ2-2	-
CASKRANYGYTF	TGTGCCAGCAAGAGGGCTAACTATGGCTACACCTTC	-	12	TRBV6-5	TRBJ1-2	-
CASSIGPSYEQYF	TGTGCCAGCAGTATAGGGCCCTCCTACGAGCAGTACTTC	-	13	TRBV27	TRBJ2-7	-
CASSVGTANYGYTF	TGTGCCAGCAGCGTTGGGACAGCTAACTATGGCTACACCTTC	-	14	TRBV7-9	TRBJ1-2	TRBD1
CASSETGGAGNTIYF	TGTGCCAGCAGTGAGACAGGGGGTGCTGGAAACACCATATATTTT	-	15	TRBV6-1	TRBJ1-3	TRBD1
CASWNRVENTEAFF	TGTGCCAGCTGGAACAGGGTAGAGAACACTGAAGCTTTCTTT	-	14	TRBV6-5	TRBJ1-1	-
CASSSSGYNEQFF	TGTGCCAGCAGTTCTTCAGGTTACAATGAGCAGTTCTTC	-	13	TRBV7-9	TRBJ2-1	-